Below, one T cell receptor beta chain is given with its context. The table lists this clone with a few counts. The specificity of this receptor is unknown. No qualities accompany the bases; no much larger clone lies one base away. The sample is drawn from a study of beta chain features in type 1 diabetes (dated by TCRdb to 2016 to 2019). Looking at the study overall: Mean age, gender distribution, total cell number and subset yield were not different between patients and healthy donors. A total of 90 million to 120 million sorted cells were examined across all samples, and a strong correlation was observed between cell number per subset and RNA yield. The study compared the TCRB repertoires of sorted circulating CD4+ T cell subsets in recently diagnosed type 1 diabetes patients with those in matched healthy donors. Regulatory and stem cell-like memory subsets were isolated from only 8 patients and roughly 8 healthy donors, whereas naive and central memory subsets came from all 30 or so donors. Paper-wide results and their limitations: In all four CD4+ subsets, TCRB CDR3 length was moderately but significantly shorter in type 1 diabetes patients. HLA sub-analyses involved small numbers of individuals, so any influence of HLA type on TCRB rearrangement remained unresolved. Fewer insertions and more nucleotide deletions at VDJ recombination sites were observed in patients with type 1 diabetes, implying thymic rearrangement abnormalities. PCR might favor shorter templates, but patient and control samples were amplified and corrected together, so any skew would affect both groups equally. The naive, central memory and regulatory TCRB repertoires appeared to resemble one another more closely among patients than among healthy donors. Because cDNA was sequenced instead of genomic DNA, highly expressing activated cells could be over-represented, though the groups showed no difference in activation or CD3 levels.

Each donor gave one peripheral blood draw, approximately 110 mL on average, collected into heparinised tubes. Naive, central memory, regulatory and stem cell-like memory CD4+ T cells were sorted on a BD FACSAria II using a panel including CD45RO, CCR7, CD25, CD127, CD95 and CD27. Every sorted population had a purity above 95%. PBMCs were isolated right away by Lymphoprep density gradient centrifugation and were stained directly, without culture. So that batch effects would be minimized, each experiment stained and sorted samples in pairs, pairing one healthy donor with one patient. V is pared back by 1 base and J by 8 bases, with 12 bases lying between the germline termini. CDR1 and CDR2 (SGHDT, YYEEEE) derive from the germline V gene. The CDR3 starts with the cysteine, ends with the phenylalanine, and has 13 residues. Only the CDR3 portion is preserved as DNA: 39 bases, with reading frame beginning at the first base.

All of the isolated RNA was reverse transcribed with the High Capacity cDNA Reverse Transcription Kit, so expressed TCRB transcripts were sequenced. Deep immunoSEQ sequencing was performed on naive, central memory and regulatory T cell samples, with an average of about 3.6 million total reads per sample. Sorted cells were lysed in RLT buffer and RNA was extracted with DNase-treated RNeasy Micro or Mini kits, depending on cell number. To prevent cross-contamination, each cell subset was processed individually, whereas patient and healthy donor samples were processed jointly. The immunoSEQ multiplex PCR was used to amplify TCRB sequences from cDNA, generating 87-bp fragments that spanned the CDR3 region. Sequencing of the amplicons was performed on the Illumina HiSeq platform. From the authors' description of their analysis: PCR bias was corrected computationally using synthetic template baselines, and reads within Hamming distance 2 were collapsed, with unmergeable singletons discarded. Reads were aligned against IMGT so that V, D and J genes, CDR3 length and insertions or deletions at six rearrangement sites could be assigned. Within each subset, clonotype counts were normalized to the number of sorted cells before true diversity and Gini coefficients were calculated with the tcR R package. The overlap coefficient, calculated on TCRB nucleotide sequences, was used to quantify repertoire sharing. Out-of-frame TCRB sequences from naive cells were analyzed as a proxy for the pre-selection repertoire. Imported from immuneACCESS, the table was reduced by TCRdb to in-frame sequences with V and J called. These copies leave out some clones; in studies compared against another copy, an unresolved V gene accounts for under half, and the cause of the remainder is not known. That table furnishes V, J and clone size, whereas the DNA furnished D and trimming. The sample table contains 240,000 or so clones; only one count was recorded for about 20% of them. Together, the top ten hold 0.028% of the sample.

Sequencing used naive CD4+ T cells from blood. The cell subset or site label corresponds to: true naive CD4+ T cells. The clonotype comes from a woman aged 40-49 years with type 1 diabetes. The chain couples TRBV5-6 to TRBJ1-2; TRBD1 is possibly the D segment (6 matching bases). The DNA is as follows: TGTGCCAGCAGCTTGTTCACAGGGCGAGGCTACACCTTC. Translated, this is CASSLFTGRGYTF.